Shown below are 30 T cell receptor beta chains from a single sample sequenced in a study of cytomegalovirus exposure and HLA in healthy donors. The PCR made use of 60 Vbeta and 13 Jbeta primers. The data were produced by immunoSEQ multiplex PCR, yet TCRdb's version contains in-frame clones alone and is incomplete. The profile shows 150,000 to 200,000 clones, about 80% of them singletons. The sequenced sample was PBMCs. The source is a woman aged 25 to 39 in good health and CMV-seronegative.

This sequence joins TRBV6-5 and TRBJ2-5; a weak D match, TRBD1 (5 bases). V lost 0 bases, J lost 5 bases, and 10 bases lay in between. CDR1 MNHEY and CDR2 SVGAGI come from the germline V gene. The CDR3 extends over 14 amino acids. DNA of the CDR3: TGTGCCAGCAGTTACTCCCAGGGCACGGAGACCCAGTACTTC. Protein product: CASSYSQGTETQYF.

This sequence joins TRBV12-5 and TRBJ1-6; 9 bases fit TRBD1. There are 17 residues in the CDR3. The J segment lost 0 bases and the V segment lost 4 bases, leaving 4 bases of the junction unmatched. Germline CDR1 is LGHNT and CDR2 is FRNRAP. In DNA, the CDR3 is TGTGCTAGTGGTTGGGGGACAGGGAGCTCCTATAATTCACCCCTCCACTTT. Translating gives CASGWGTGSSYNSPLHF.

The chain uses TRBV5-1 and TRBJ2-2; D is unresolved. CDR3 length: 14 residues. Germline values: CDR1 SGHRS, CDR2 YFSETQ. V shed 0 bases and J shed 6 bases, with 9 bases lying between them. The CDR3 spells CASSLEVQAGELFF. The CDR3 nucleotides read TGCGCCAGCAGCTTGGAAGTGCAGGCCGGGGAGCTGTTTTTT.

This chain uses TRBV30 with TRBJ1-1; 8 bases align to TRBD1. V gave up 0 bases and J gave up 8 bases; unmatched junction bases: 14. Germline V lookup: CDR1 GTSNPN, CDR2 SVGIG (reference sequence). The CDR3 spans 16 residues. The CDR3 DNA reads as TGTGCCTGGAGTGTACGGACAGGGCTTTATTTAGTAGAAGCTTTCTTT. It is translated as CAWSVRTGLYLVEAFF.

This clone showed up just a few times. This chain joins TRBV7-3 and TRBJ1-1, with 7 positions matching TRBD1. Germline trimming cut 5 bases from V and 5 bases from J; bases unmatched to any gene: 11. CDR1 and CDR2 from the germline V gene are SGHTA and FQGTGA. This CDR3 has 15 amino acids. The CDR3 nucleotides read TGTGCCAGCAGCCCAAACAGGGGTTCTGGAACTGAAGCTTTCTTT. It codes for CASSPNRGSGTEAFF.

The genes are TRBV30 and TRBJ1-2; 7 nucleotides match TRBD1. CDR1 and CDR2 (germline): GTSNPN, SVGIG (reference sequence). The CDR3 covers 12 residues. After removal of 2 bases from V and 5 bases from J, the junction contained 2 bases not matched to a gene. The DNA for the CDR3 is TGTGCCTGGAGTCAGGGGGTTTATGGCTACACCTTC. Its protein is CAWSQGVYGYTF.

DNA of the CDR3: TGTGCCAGCCAGAGGGCAGGAGGGTATGGCTACACCTTC. It is translated as CASQRAGGYGYTF. This chain joins TRBV27 and TRBJ1-2; D call uncertain. Trimming took off 8 bases at V and 5 bases at J, with 15 bases between the two ends. The CDR3 covers 13 residues. The germline V gene encodes CDR1 MNHEY and CDR2 SMNVEV (reference sequence).

The chain joins TRBV9 to TRBJ1-2; D uncertain. V lost 2 bases and J lost 5, with 16 bases in between. Germline CDR1 is SGDLS and CDR2 is YYNGEE. The length of the CDR3 is 15 residues. Here the CDR3 reads CASSVSLAGSYGYTF. The CDR3 DNA sequence: TGTGCCAGCAGCGTTTCGTTGGCAGGCTCATATGGCTACACCTTC.

The V and J genes are TRBV5-1 and TRBJ2-2, with a tentative D call TRBD1 (6 bases). Germline assignment: CDR1 SGHRS and CDR2 YFSETQ. The CDR3 covers 15 residues. The V and J ends lost 4 bases and 0 bases respectively, with 10 bases between them. The CDR3, as DNA: TGCGCCAGCAGCCTACAGGGTCCGAACACCGGGGAGCTGTTTTTT. It yields the protein CASSLQGPNTGELFF.

The chain links TRBV10-1 to TRBJ2-1, with D hard to call. From germline, CDR1 is WNHNN and CDR2 SYGVQD (reference sequence). The CDR3 sequence is 16 residues long. The V and J ends lost 2 bases and 0 bases respectively, with 11 bases between them. CDR3 residues: CASSERVPSSYNEQFF. CDR3 DNA sequence: TGCGCCAGCAGTGAGCGGGTGCCGAGCTCCTACAATGAGCAGTTCTTC.

For this clone: The sample carries other DNA sequences with the same CDR3. The V call is TRBV9, the J call TRBJ1-6; D ambiguous. With 0 bases removed from V and 6 bases from J, the gap between germline ends came to 7 bases. The CDR3 spans 14 residues. CDR1 SGDLS and CDR2 YYNGEE come from the germline V gene. In DNA, the CDR3 is TGTGCCAGCAGCGTAGGGCAGATTAATTCACCCCTCCACTTT. Amino acids: CASSVGQINSPLHF. The entire variable domain, with the rest obtained from reference TRBV9 and TRBJ1-6, is as follows: DSGVTQTPKHLITATGQRVTLRCSPRSGDLSVYWYQQSLDQGLQFLIQYYNGEERAKGNILERFSAQQFPDLHSELNLSSLELGDSALYFCASSVGQINSPLHFGNGTRLTVT.

The gene calls are TRBV6-6 and TRBJ2-3, with TRBD2 matching over 7 bases. Trimming cost V 0 bases and J 7 bases; bases outside gene matches: 4. The CDR3 is made up of 14 amino acids. Germline-derived CDR1 and CDR2 are MNHNY and SVGAGI (reference sequence). This CDR3 is CASSYSGLRNTQYF. As DNA, the CDR3 is TGTGCCAGCAGTTACTCGGGACTAAGGAATACGCAGTATTTT.

The chain joins TRBV4-1 to TRBJ2-7; 11 nucleotides match TRBD1. In germline, CDR1 is MGHRA, CDR2 YSYEKL. V lost 6 bases, J lost 3 bases, and 4 bases stayed unmatched. The CDR3 length is 14 residues. CDR3 sequence reads: CASRPGTGGYEQYF. In nucleotides, the CDR3 is TGCGCCAGCAGGCCCGGGACAGGGGGCTACGAGCAGTACTTC.

The chain joins TRBV19 to TRBJ2-2, with D perhaps matching TRBD2 (5 bases). Per germline, CDR1 LNHDA and CDR2 SQIVND (reference sequence). Trimming took 5 bases from V and 3 from J, leaving 13 bases between them. The CDR3 consists of 15 residues. CDR3 protein: CASSGRGSHTGELFF. The CDR3 DNA reads as TGTGCCAGTAGTGGCCGGGGTAGTCACACCGGGGAGCTGTTTTTT.

This chain joins TRBV5-1 and TRBJ2-7, with 13 nucleotides matching TRBD2. The CDR3 spans 15 residues. V shed 4 bases and J 3 bases; nucleotides not matched to a gene: 4. Looked up from germline, CDR1 is SGHRS and CDR2 is YFSETQ. CDR3 loop: CASSPRTSGGYEQYF. CDR3 nucleotide sequence: TGCGCCAGCAGCCCGCGGACTAGCGGGGGCTACGAGCAGTACTTC. Variable domain in full (rest from reference TRBV5-1 and TRBJ2-7): KAGVTQTPRYLIKTRGQQVTLSCSPISGHRSVSWYQQTPGQGLQFLFEYFSETQRNKGNFPGRFSGRQFSNSRSEMNVSTLELGDSALYLCASSPRTSGGYEQYFGPGTRLTVT.

As to this clone: Different DNA sequences within this sample yield the same CDR3. This chain uses TRBV5-4 with TRBJ2-2; 7 bases map to TRBD1. Trimming cost V 3 bases and J 4 bases; bases outside gene matches: 9. CDR3 size: 16 residues. Germline V lookup: CDR1 SGHNT, CDR2 YYREEE (reference sequence). The CDR3, as DNA: TGTGCCAGCAGCTCTCCACAGGGGAGAGCCACCGGGGAGCTGTTTTTT. Amino acids: CASSSPQGRATGELFF.

The chain combines TRBV7-6 with TRBJ2-5; 7 nucleotides align to TRBD1. The germline gives CDR1 SGHVS, CDR2 FNYEAQ. CDR3 length: 14 amino acids. The V segment lost 5 bases and the J segment 5 bases; nucleotides outside the gene matches: 8. CDR3 sequence reads: CASSESTGSETQYF. In DNA form, the CDR3 reads TGTGCCAGCAGCGAGTCGACAGGGAGTGAGACCCAGTACTTC.

The chain couples TRBV30 to TRBJ1-1, with 8 nucleotides matching TRBD1. The germline CDR1 and CDR2 sequences are GTSNPN and SVGIG (reference sequence). This CDR3 is built from 12 residues. V lost 7 bases to trimming and J lost 1 base; unmatched junction nucleotides: 2. The CDR3 region is CASDRANTEAFF. The CDR3 coding sequence is TGTGCCTCGGACAGGGCGAACACTGAAGCTTTCTTT.

In DNA, the CDR3 is TGTGCCAGCAGCTTAGTTTCCCAGGGGGGTGGGTCTTTCTTT. It specifies CASSLVSQGGGSFF. V gene TRBV11-2 combines with J gene TRBJ1-1; 7 bases are shared with TRBD1. The CDR3 sequence is 14 residues long. The V and J ends lost 1 base and 12 bases, in that order; junction bases with no gene match: 11. Germline CDR1 and CDR2: SGHAT and FQNNGV.

The chain employs TRBV21-1 and TRBJ1-1. TRBV21-1 corresponds to a pseudogene. The CDR3 runs to 13 residues. CDR3 sequence (DNA): TGTGCCAGCATGGGCCCCGGGGAGGCTGAAGCTTTCTTT. Amino acid sequence: CASMGPGEAEAFF.

CDR3 nucleotides: TGTGCCAGCAGGCCCCAGTTGAACACCGGGGAGCTGTTTTTT. Protein: CASRPQLNTGELFF. This chain links TRBV27 with TRBJ2-2; no firm D call. The germline CDR1 and CDR2 sequences are MNHEY and SMNVEV (reference sequence). With 6 bases removed from V and 1 base from J, the gap between germline ends came to 9 bases. The CDR3 contains 14 residues.

The J gene is TRBJ2-7, the V gene TRBV5-5; TRBD1 aligns across 11 bases. The germline V gene has CDR1 SGHKS and CDR2 YYEKEE (reference sequence). The CDR3 contains 16 residues. With V trimmed by 1 base and J by 7 bases, 10 bases remained unmatched. The CDR3 sequence is CASSLPDRDRGWEQYF. CDR3 nucleotide sequence: TGTGCCAGCAGCTTGCCAGACCGGGACAGGGGGTGGGAGCAGTACTTC.

This clone has more than one count but fewer than ten. The chain is built from TRBV6-5 and TRBJ2-3; 13 bases map to TRBD2. V dropped 6 bases and J dropped 5; count of bases not matched to a gene: 5. Per germline, CDR1 MNHEY and CDR2 SVGAGI. The CDR3 spans 15 residues. For the CDR3, the DNA is TGTGCCAGCAGCTCGACTAGCGGGGGGTTAGATACGCAGTATTTT. It specifies CASSSTSGGLDTQYF.

This clone was observed a single time. This chain uses TRBV19 with TRBJ1-1; D perhaps matches TRBD1 (5 bases). CDR3 length: 15 amino acids. V was clipped by 6 bases and J by 1 base, with 15 bases between them. Per germline, CDR1 LNHDA and CDR2 SQIVND (reference sequence). The CDR3 bases are TGTGCCAGTAGCTGGTCAGGGCGGGGGAACACTGAAGCTTTCTTT. It encodes CASSWSGRGNTEAFF.

The chain carries TRBV7-9 and TRBJ1-4; TRBD1 is a possible D gene (5 bases). Deletions cut 3 bases from V and 2 bases from J, with 10 bases between. This CDR3 is 15 amino acids long. CDR1 and CDR2 from the germline V gene are SEHNR and FQNEAQ (reference sequence). The CDR3 reads CASSLGRATNEKLFF. The CDR3 coding sequence is TGTGCCAGCAGCTTGGGCAGGGCGACTAATGAAAAACTGTTTTTT. Using reference TRBV7-9 and TRBJ1-4 for the parts outside the CDR3, the full variable domain is DTGVSQNPRHKITKRGQNVTFRCDPISEHNRLYWYRQTLGQGPEFLTYFQNEAQLEKSRLLSDRFSAERPKGSFSTLEIQRTEQGDSAMYLCASSLGRATNEKLFFGSGTQLSVL.

This chain connects TRBV7-3 to TRBJ2-3; 9 bases match TRBD2. The CDR3 runs 15 residues. Losses at the gene ends were 5 bases for V and 1 base for J; bases not matched to a gene: 4. Germline assignment: CDR1 SGHTA and CDR2 FQGTGA. As DNA, the CDR3 is TGTGCCAGCAGCCCGTTAGCGGGGGGCACAGATACGCAGTATTTT. This translates into CASSPLAGGTDTQYF.

The V and J genes are TRBV4-2 and TRBJ2-3, with 8 bases aligning to TRBD2. J lost 4 bases, V lost 4 bases, and 10 bases had no gene match. The CDR3 covers 16 residues. Germline CDR1 reads LGHNA; CDR2 reads YNFKEQ. CDR3 coding DNA: TGTGCCAGCAGCCGGCTGGAGACTAGCGCCGCAGATACGCAGTATTTT. This codes for CASSRLETSAADTQYF.

The V and J genes are TRBV5-1 and TRBJ2-2; TRBD1 might be the D (5 bases). CDR3 length equals 15 residues. Per germline, CDR1 SGHRS and CDR2 YFSETQ. The V and J ends lost 2 bases and 0 bases respectively, with 8 bases between them. The CDR3 sequence is CASSFGHTNTGELFF. Here the CDR3 DNA reads TGCGCCAGCAGCTTTGGACATACGAACACCGGGGAGCTGTTTTTT.

The rearrangement links TRBV7-9 to TRBJ2-7; D may be TRBD1 (6 bases). CDR1 and CDR2 from the germline V gene are SEHNR and FQNEAQ (reference sequence). Trimming pared 5 bases from V and 4 bases from J, leaving 9 bases between. The CDR3 consists of 12 residues. The CDR3 sequence is CASSRTDYEQYF. For the CDR3, the DNA is TGTGCCAGCAGCCGGACAGATTACGAGCAGTACTTC.

This clone was picked up a small number of times. This chain connects TRBV5-1 to TRBJ2-3; TRBD2 agrees at 8 bases. The CDR3 is made up of 16 amino acids. Germline V gene data show CDR1 as SGHRS and CDR2 as YFSETQ. V was clipped by 1 base and J by 1 base; unmatched bases: 5. The DNA of the CDR3 is TGCGCCAGCAGCTTGACGGCGGGGGGAGGCACAGATACGCAGTATTTT. Its translation is CASSLTAGGGTDTQYF.